The 20 T cell receptor beta chains presented below share a single source sample, sequenced in a study of radiotherapy plus CTLA-4 blockade in lung cancer. The protocol was immunoSEQ multiplex PCR, while the TCRdb copy is restricted to in-frame clones and leaves out a portion. The sample has about 25,000 clones, 73% seen once. Material: peripheral blood, obtained from a patient treated with radiotherapy plus ipilimumab. Receptor source: a human donor with non-small cell lung cancer who had stable disease on radiotherapy plus ipilimumab.

The chain combines TRBV27 with TRBJ2-7; no clear D. The CDR3 totals 14 residues. V was pared by 5 bases and J by 2 bases, with 13 bases between. Germline CDR1 MNHEY, CDR2 SMNVEV (reference sequence). In DNA, the CDR3 is TGTGCCAGCAGTCCCCCGGGTCAACCCTACGAGCAGTACTTC. It yields the protein CASSPPGQPYEQYF.

The chain employs TRBV11-3 and TRBJ1-3; 10 nucleotides match TRBD1. CDR3 size: 16 residues. CDR1 is SGHNT, CDR2 YENEEA, per germline. With 5 bases clipped from V and 4 bases from J, the junction kept 8 bases outside the gene matches. CDR3 bases: TGTGCCAGCAGCACCCAGACAGGGGGCATCGGAAACACCATATATTTT. Its protein is CASSTQTGGIGNTIYF.

The rearrangement joins TRBV18 to TRBJ2-1, with 12 bases fitting TRBD2. Germline CDR1 and CDR2: KGHSH and LQKENI. V shed 4 bases, J shed 8 bases, and the junction held 6 bases outside the gene matches. CDR3 length: 15 amino acids. CDR3 loop: CASSLPSGREDEQFF. In DNA form, the CDR3 reads TGTGCCAGCTCACTCCCTAGCGGGAGGGAAGATGAGCAGTTCTTC.

As DNA, the CDR3 is TGCGCCAGCAGCTTGGGGACAGGGGTGGCTACGACTGAAGCTTTCTTT. Its translation is CASSLGTGVATTEAFF. The rearrangement uses TRBV5-1 and TRBJ1-1; 9 bases align to TRBD1. CDR3 length: 16 amino acids. Unmatched junction bases numbered 8, after V lost 0 bases and J lost 5 bases. CDR1 is SGHRS, CDR2 YFSETQ, per germline.

The CDR3 is CASSTSLGTDTQYF. Written as DNA, the CDR3 is TGTGCCAGCAGCACCTCTTTGGGCACAGATACGCAGTATTTT. The V gene is TRBV6-6, the J gene TRBJ2-3, with unresolved D. CDR3 length: 14 amino acids. Trimming pared 6 bases from V and 1 base from J, leaving 11 bases between. Germline V CDR1 and CDR2: MNHNY, SVGAGI (reference sequence).

By share of the sample, this clone is medium-sized. This chain connects TRBV6-6 to TRBJ2-7; the D is unclear. Between the trimmed V and J ends, which lost 4 bases and 0 bases, there was a span of 10 bases. CDR1 is MNHNY and CDR2 is SVGAGI in the germline V gene (reference sequence). The CDR3 sequence is 14 residues long. CDR3 residues: CASSSAASSYEQYF. In DNA form, the CDR3 reads TGTGCCAGCAGTTCCGCTGCAAGCTCCTACGAGCAGTACTTC.

To note about this clone: The same CDR3 also results from other DNA sequences found in this sample. This chain joins TRBV19 and TRBJ2-7; TRBD2 might be the D (6 bases). This CDR3 contains 14 residues. Germline CDR1 and CDR2: LNHDA and SQIVND (reference sequence). Trimming cost V 8 bases and J 4 bases, with 18 bases left between them. DNA of the CDR3: TGTGCCAGTCGCCAGTCGACGACTAGTTACGAGCAGTACTTC. This sequence encodes CASRQSTTSYEQYF.

In this sample, this clone turned up a few times. The chain joins TRBV15 to TRBJ2-1; TRBD2 matches at 9 bases. From germline, CDR1 is LNHNV and CDR2 YYDKDF (reference sequence). Trimming took 3 bases from V and 4 from J; bases not matched to a gene: 10. The length of the CDR3 is 17 residues. CDR3 sequence: CATSSRAGGLSYNEQFF. The DNA for the CDR3 is TGTGCCACCAGCAGTAGAGCGGGAGGCCTTAGTTACAATGAGCAGTTCTTC. Drawing the rest from reference TRBV15 and TRBJ2-1, the complete variable domain is DAMVIQNPRYQVTQFGKPVTLSCSQTLNHNVMYWYQQKSSQAPKLLFHYYDKDFNNEADTPDNFQSRRPNTSFCFLDIRSPGLGDTAMYLCATSSRAGGLSYNEQFFGPGTRLTVL.

V is TRBV7-9 and J is TRBJ2-3, with 7 bases lining up with TRBD2. Trimming removed 3 bases from V and 1 base from J; junction bases left unmatched: 16. Germline CDR1 SEHNR, CDR2 FQNEAQ (reference sequence). The CDR3 spans 19 residues. CDR3 in DNA: TGTGCCAGCAGCTTCGGCGGGCTAGCGGCAGACTGGGGCACAGATACGCAGTATTTT. As protein: CASSFGGLAADWGTDTQYF.

The J gene is TRBJ2-5, the V gene TRBV11-3; D ambiguous. CDR3 length: 11 residues. Germline-derived CDR1 and CDR2 are SGHNT and YENEEA. Trimming took 0 bases from V and 4 from J, leaving 0 bases between them. CDR3 sequence: CASSLEETQYF. The CDR3 DNA is TGTGCCAGCAGCTTAGAAGAGACCCAGTACTTC.

This clone has only a few counts. The chain is built from TRBV5-1 and TRBJ1-2; 9 positions match TRBD1. The V gene end was trimmed by 0 bases and the J gene end by 4 bases; junction bases not matched to a gene: 10. Germline CDR1 and CDR2: SGHRS and YFSETQ. The CDR3 has 17 residues. This chain's CDR3 is CASSLDPSTGGSYGYTF. As DNA, the CDR3 is TGCGCCAGCAGCTTGGACCCCAGCACAGGGGGCAGCTATGGCTACACCTTC.

The V and J genes are TRBV9 and TRBJ1-3; a possible D gene is TRBD1 (6 bases). Germline CDR1 and CDR2: SGDLS and YYNGEE. Trimming took 3 bases from V and 0 from J, leaving 25 bases between them. CDR3 length equals 20 residues. The CDR3 reads CASSALGLPGQPSSGNTIYF. For the CDR3, the DNA is TGTGCCAGCAGCGCGCTTGGCCTCCCGGGACAACCCTCCTCTGGAAACACCATATATTTT.

The rearrangement links TRBV5-4 to TRBJ1-1; TRBD1 aligns across 11 bases. The CDR3 is 17 residues long. Germline-derived CDR1 and CDR2 are SGHNT and YYREEE (reference sequence). V lost 4 bases to trimming and J lost 4 bases; unmatched junction nucleotides: 12. CDR3 in amino acids: CASSPGTGGRRGTEAFF. In nucleotides, the CDR3 is TGTGCCAGCAGCCCCGGGACAGGGGGTAGGCGAGGCACTGAAGCTTTCTTT.

This clone was recorded once. The genes are TRBV5-1 and TRBJ2-5, with unresolved D. The germline V gene has CDR1 SGHRS and CDR2 YFSETQ. The CDR3 has 15 residues. V shed 0 bases and J shed 1 base, with 10 bases lying between them. This CDR3 is CASSLVGRSQETQYF. The CDR3 DNA reads TGCGCCAGCAGCTTGGTGGGCAGGAGCCAAGAGACCCAGTACTTC.

V and J are TRBV18 and TRBJ2-2; 12 bases are a match to TRBD1. V was clipped by 2 bases and J by 4 bases; unmatched bases: 5. The V gene's germline CDR1 is KGHSH and CDR2 LQKENI. CDR3 length: 17 residues. The CDR3 DNA sequence: TGTGCCAGCTCACCAGGGACAGGGGGCAGAGGCACCGGGGAGCTGTTTTTT. Amino acid sequence: CASSPGTGGRGTGELFF.

V is TRBV5-4 and J is TRBJ2-3; 13 bases agree with TRBD2. CDR1 is SGHNT, CDR2 YYREEE, per germline (reference sequence). CDR3 size: 16 residues. The V segment lost 0 bases and the J segment 5 bases; nucleotides outside the gene matches: 3. CDR3: CASSLGTSGSLDTQYF. CDR3 coding DNA: TGTGCCAGCAGCTTGGGGACTAGCGGGAGTCTAGATACGCAGTATTTT.

J is TRBJ1-4 and V is TRBV6-1, with 10 bases lining up with TRBD1. Germline assignment: CDR1 MNHNS and CDR2 SASEGT. The trim removed 6 bases at V and 4 bases at J, leaving 2 bases unmatched. This CDR3 has 14 residues. CDR3 in DNA: TGTGCCAGCAGGGGGGACAGGGGTAATGAAAAACTGTTTTTT. It codes for CASRGDRGNEKLFF.

The chain carries TRBV27 and TRBJ2-5, with 10 bases lining up with TRBD2. The length of the CDR3 is 16 residues. In germline, CDR1 is MNHEY, CDR2 SMNVEV (reference sequence). V shed 7 bases and J 5 bases; nucleotides not matched to a gene: 13. The CDR3 protein is CASNEVGSGRAETQYF. The CDR3, as DNA: TGTGCCAGCAATGAGGTGGGGAGCGGGAGGGCCGAGACCCAGTACTTC.

This clone was counted a single time. The genes are TRBV21-1 and TRBJ1-4. TRBV21-1 is reported as a pseudogene. This CDR3 is built from 18 residues. The CDR3 DNA follows: TGTGCCAGCAGCAAAGGAGGTAGAGGGGGGGTTAACAATGAAAAACTGTTTTTT. Protein product: CASSKGGRGGVNNEKLFF.

The CDR3 DNA is TGTGCCATCGAATCAGACCCATACCACTACGAGCAGTACTTC. Translation gives CAIESDPYHYEQYF. The chain carries TRBV10-3 and TRBJ2-7; no reliable D call. There are 14 residues in the CDR3. CDR1 is ENHRY and CDR2 is SYGVKD in the germline V gene. Trimming removed 8 bases at V and 3 bases at J, with 17 bases between.